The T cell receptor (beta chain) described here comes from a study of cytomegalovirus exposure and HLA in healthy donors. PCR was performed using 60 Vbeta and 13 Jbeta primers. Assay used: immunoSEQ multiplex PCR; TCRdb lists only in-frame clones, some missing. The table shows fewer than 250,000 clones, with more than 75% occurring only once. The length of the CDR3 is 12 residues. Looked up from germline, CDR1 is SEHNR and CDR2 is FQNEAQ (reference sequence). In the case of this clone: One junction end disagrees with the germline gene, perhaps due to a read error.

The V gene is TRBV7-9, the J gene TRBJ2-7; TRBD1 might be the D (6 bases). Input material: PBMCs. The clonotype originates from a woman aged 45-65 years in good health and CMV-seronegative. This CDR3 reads CSSSRTAPEQYF. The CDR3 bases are TGTTCCAGCAGCCGGACAGCGCCCGAGCAGTACTTC.